This T cell receptor beta chain was recorded in a study of blood T cell repertoires in COVID-19. At the level of the study: Material from acute and convalescent COVID-19 was sourced from the United States, Italy and Spain.

Remarks on this clone: Other DNA sequences in this sample translate to the same CDR3.

In the original processing: The authors estimated nucleated cell counts from reference gene primer amplification. Measured with immunoSEQ multiplex PCR; TCRdb has only the in-frame clones, and not every one. V, J and clone size reflect that table, while D and trimming were determined from the DNA. The table records 180,000 or so clones, nearly 80% of them present only once. V gave up 5 bases and J gave up 1 base, with 8 bases separating them. The germline V gene encodes CDR1 GTSNPN and CDR2 SVGIG (reference sequence). This CDR3 has 12 amino acids. Cohort allocation depended upon clinical history that participants reported.

The receptor was isolated from a man in his 60s who had been exposed to COVID-19. V is TRBV30 and J is TRBJ1-1; D ambiguous. The sample comprised PBMCs or T cells enriched from blood (not recorded which). CDR3 in amino acids: CAWGRQNTEAFF. The CDR3 DNA reads as TGTGCCTGGGGTCGACAGAACACTGAAGCTTTCTTT.